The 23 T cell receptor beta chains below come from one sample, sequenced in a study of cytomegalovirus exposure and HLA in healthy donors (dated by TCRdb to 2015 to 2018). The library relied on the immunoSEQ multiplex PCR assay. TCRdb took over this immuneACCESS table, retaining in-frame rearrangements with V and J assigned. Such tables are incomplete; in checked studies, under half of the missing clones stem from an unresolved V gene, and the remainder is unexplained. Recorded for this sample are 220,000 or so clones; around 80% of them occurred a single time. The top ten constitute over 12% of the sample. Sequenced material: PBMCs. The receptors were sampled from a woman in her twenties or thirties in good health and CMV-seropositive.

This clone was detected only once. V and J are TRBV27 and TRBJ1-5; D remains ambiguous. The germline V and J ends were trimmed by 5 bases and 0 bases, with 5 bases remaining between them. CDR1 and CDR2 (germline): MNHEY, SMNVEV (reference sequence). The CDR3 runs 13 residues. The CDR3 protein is CASSRNSNQPQHF. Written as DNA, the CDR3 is TGTGCCAGCAGTAGAAATAGCAATCAGCCCCAGCATTTT.

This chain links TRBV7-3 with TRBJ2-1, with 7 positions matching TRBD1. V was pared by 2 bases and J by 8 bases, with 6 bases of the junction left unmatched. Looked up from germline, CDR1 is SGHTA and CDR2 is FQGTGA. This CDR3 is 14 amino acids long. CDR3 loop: CASSLYGQGDEQFF. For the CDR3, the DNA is TGTGCCAGCAGCTTATATGGCCAGGGGGATGAGCAGTTCTTC.

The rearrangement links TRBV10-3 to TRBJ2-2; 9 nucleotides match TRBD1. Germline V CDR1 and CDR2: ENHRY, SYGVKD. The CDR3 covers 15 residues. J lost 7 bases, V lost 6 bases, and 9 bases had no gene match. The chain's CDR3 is CAIRSGTGYGGELFF. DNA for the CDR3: TGTGCCATCAGATCCGGGACAGGGTACGGCGGGGAGCTGTTTTTT.

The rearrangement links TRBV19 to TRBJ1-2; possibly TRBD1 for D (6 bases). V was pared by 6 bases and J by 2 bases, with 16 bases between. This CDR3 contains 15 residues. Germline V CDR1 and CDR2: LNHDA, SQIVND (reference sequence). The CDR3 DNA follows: TGTGCCAGTAGCCCACAGGGAGCGGGCAACTATGGCTACACCTTC. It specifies CASSPQGAGNYGYTF.

The CDR3 region is CASSPGSGGRTEAFF. The CDR3 DNA is TGTGCCAGCAGCCCGGGGTCTGGGGGACGGACTGAAGCTTTCTTT. The chain couples TRBV28 to TRBJ1-1, with D possibly TRBD1 on 5 matching bases. V lost 6 bases to trimming and J lost 5 bases, with 19 bases between them. The CDR3 totals 15 residues. CDR1 and CDR2 (germline): MDHEN, SYDVKM.

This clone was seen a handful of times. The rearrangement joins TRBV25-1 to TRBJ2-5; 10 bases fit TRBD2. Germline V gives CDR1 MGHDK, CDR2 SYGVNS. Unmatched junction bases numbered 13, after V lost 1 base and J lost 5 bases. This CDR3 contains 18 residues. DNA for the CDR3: TGTGCCAGCAGTGAATCTGATAGCGGGAGGAGGGAGGGGGAGACCCAGTACTTC. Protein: CASSESDSGRREGETQYF.

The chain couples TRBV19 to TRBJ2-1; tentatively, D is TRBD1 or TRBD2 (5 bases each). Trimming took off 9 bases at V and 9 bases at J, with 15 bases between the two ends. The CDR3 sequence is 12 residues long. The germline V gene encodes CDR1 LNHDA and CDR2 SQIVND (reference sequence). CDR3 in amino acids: CASGDLRGEQFF. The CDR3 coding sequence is TGTGCCAGCGGGGACCTGAGGGGTGAGCAGTTCTTC. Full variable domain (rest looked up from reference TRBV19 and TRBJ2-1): DGGITQSPKYLFRKEGQNVTLSCEQNLNHDAMYWYRQDPGQGLRLIYYSQIVNDFQKGDIAEGYSVSREKKESFPLTVTSAQKNPTAFYLCASGDLRGEQFFGPGTRLTVL.

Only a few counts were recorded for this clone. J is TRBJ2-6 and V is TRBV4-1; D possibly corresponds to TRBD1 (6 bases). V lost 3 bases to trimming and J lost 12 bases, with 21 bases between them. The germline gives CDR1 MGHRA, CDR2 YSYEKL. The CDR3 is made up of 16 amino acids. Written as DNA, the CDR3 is TGCGCCAGCAGCCAGCTTCAACAGGGTGTGGTAGCCGTCCTGACTTTC. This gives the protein CASSQLQQGVVAVLTF.

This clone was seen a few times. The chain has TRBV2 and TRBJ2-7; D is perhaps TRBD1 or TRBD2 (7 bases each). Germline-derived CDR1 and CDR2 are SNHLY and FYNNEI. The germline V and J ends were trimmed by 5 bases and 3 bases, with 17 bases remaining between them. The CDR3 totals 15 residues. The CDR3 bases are TGTGCCAGCAGTACCCGGGACAGCGGGAACTACGAGCAGTACTTC. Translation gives CASSTRDSGNYEQYF.

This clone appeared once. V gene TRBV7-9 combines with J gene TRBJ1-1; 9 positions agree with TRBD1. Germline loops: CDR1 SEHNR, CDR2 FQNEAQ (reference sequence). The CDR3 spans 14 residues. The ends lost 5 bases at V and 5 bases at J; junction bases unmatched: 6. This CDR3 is CASSRGQGLTEAFF. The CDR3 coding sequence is TGTGCCAGCAGCAGGGGACAGGGCCTGACTGAAGCTTTCTTT.

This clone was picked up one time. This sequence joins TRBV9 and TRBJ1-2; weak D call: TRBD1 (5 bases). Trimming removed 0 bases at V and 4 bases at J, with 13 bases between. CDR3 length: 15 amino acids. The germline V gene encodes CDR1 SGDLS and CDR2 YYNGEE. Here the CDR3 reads CASSVVQDFPYGYTF. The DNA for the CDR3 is TGTGCCAGCAGCGTAGTACAGGACTTTCCCTATGGCTACACCTTC.

The CDR3 DNA reads TGTGCCAGCACCGACCGGGACAGGGGTTACGAGCAGTACTTC. It yields the protein CASTDRDRGYEQYF. The chain carries TRBV7-9 and TRBJ2-7; 10 bases line up with TRBD1. In germline, CDR1 is SEHNR, CDR2 FQNEAQ (reference sequence). The length of the CDR3 is 14 residues. The V gene end was trimmed by 7 bases and the J gene end by 4 bases; junction bases not matched to a gene: 7.

The CDR3 nucleotides are TGCGCCAGCAGCCATGGCGGGGGTTACCAGCCCCAGCATTTT. Translation: CASSHGGGYQPQHF. The V gene is TRBV4-1, the J gene TRBJ1-5; a weak D match, TRBD1 (5 bases). Germline values: CDR1 MGHRA, CDR2 YSYEKL. CDR3 length: 14 residues. V was trimmed by 3 bases and J by 7 bases, leaving 13 bases between them.

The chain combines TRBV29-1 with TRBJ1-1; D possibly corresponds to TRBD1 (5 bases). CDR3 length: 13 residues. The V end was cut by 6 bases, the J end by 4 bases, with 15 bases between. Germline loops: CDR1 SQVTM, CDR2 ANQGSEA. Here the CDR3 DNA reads TGCAGCGTGGTTACGGGACGGACCACTGAAGCTTTCTTT. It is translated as CSVVTGRTTEAFF.

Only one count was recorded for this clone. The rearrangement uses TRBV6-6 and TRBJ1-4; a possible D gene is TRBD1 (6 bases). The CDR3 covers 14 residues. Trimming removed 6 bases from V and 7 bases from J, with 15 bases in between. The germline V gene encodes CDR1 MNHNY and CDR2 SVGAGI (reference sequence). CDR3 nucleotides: TGTGCCAGCAGCACACAGGGTTGGGGTGAAAAACTGTTTTTT. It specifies CASSTQGWGEKLFF.

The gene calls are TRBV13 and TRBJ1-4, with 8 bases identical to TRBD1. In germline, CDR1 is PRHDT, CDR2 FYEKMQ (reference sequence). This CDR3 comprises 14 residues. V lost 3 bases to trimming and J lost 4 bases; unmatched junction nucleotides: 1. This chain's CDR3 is CASSLTGDNEKLFF. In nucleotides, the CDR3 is TGTGCCAGCAGCTTGACAGGGGATAATGAAAAACTGTTTTTT.

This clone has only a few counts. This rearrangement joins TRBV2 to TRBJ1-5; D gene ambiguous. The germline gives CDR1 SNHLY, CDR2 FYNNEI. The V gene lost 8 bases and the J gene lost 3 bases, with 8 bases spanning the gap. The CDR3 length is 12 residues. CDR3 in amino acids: CASARDNQPQHF. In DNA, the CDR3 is TGTGCCAGCGCAAGGGACAATCAGCCCCAGCATTTT.

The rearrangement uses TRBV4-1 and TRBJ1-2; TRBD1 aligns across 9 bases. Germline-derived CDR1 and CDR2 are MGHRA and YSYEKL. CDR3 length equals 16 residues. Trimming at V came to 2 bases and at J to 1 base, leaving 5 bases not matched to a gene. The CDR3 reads CASSQKDRGYNYGYTF. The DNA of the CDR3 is TGCGCCAGCAGCCAAAAGGACAGGGGATATAACTATGGCTACACCTTC.

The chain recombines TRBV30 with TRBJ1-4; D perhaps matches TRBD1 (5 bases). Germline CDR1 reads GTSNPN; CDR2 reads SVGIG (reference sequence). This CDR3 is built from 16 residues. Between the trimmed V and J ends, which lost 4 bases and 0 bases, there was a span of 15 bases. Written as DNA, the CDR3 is TGTGCCTGGACCCCTCTGGGGCAGACAACTAATGAAAAACTGTTTTTT. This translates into CAWTPLGQTTNEKLFF.

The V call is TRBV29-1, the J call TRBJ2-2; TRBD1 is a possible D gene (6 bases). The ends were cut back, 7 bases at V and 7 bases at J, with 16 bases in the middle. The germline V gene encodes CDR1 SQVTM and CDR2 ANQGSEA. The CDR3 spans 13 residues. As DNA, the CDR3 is TGCAGCGGCTCCAGGGGCCTTGGCGGGGAGCTGTTTTTT. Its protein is CSGSRGLGGELFF.

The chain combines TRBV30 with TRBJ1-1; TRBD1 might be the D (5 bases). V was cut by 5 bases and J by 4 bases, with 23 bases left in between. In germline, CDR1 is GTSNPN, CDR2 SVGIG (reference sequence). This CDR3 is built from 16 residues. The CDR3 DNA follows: TGTGCCTGGGTGACAGCAACTCCTTTTCGGGGCACTGAAGCTTTCTTT. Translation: CAWVTATPFRGTEAFF.

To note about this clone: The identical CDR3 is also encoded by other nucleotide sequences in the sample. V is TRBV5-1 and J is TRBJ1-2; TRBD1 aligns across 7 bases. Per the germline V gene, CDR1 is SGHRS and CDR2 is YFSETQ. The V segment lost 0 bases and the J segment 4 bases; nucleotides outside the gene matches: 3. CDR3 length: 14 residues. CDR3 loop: CASSLGQGAYGYTF. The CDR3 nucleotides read TGCGCCAGCAGCTTGGGACAGGGTGCCTATGGCTACACCTTC.

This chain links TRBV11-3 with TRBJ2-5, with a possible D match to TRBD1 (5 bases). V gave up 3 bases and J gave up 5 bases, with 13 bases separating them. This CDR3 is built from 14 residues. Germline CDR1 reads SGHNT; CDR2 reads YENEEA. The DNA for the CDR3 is TGTGCCAGCAGCTTCAGGGTTTACGGGGAGACCCAGTACTTC. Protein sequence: CASSFRVYGETQYF.